Sequencing of this TCR beta chain was carried out in a study of blood T cells in healthy people across ages. A second PCR of about 7 to 12 cycles used a sample-barcoded 5' primer and a J-beta primer mix. TCRdb re-called the 5' RACE reads with MiXCR, one entry per CDR3 protein. The table shows roughly 680,000 distinct CDR3 sequences, with 20% to 25% occurring only once. Trimming removed 5 bases from V and 0 bases from J, with 8 bases in between. Germline V gene data show CDR1 as MNHEY and CDR2 as SVGAGI. This CDR3 is built from 14 residues. The sequencing input was blood. The origin of this receptor is a man between 65 and 85 years old in good health. The chain recombines TRBV6-5 with TRBJ2-4; D ambiguous. The CDR3 protein is CASSNLGAKNIQYF. The CDR3 DNA reads as TGTGCCAGCAGTAACCTAGGAGCCAAAAACATTCAGTACTTC.